This T cell receptor beta chain was found in a study of blood T cell repertoires in COVID-19. V lost 6 bases and J 5 bases, leaving 19 bases between the germline ends. Germline V gene lookup returns CDR1 GTSNPN and CDR2 SVGIG (reference sequence). The CDR3 spans 14 residues. Method: immunoSEQ multiplex PCR; TCRdb's copy keeps in-frame clones and lacks some. The data show 20,000 to 30,000 clones, 80% to 95% seen once. Sequencing input: peripheral blood. The J gene is TRBJ1-1, the V gene TRBV30, with TRBD1 as a possible D gene (5 bases). The sequence was collected from a human donor in a cohort sampled during active COVID-19. The CDR3 is CACRGALRQTEAFF. The CDR3 DNA follows: TGTGCCTGTCGCGGGGCTCTTCGACAGACTGAAGCTTTCTTT.